Included here is one T cell receptor (beta chain) sequence, with context. V gave up 11 bases and J gave up 1 base, with 27 bases separating them. Germline CDR1 and CDR2: LGHNT and FRNRAP. The CDR3 is 19 residues long. The data were obtained in a study of blood T cell repertoires in COVID-19. Study-wide background: Samples taken during acute and convalescent COVID-19 were collected in the United States, Italy and Spain. T cells, B-cell-depleted T cells, or PBMCs provided the cDNA or gDNA that served as material.

The authors' processing: From reference gene primer amplification, estimates of nucleated cell counts were derived. Sequencing was performed with immunoSEQ multiplex PCR; in TCRdb, only in-frame clones are kept and a portion is missing. The D gene and trimming were derived from the DNA, and the V and J assignments and clone size from that table. The table has around 270,000 clones, around 89% seen once. Sequenced material: peripheral blood. This chain connects TRBV12-5 to TRBJ2-6; D is perhaps TRBD2 (5 bases). The sequence derives from a man aged 40-50 years with acute or convalescent COVID-19. CDR3 coding DNA: TGTGCTGTCTTGGGATTTGAGGGCAGGTTAGGGTCTGGGGCCAACGTCCTGACTTTC. Translation gives CAVLGFEGRLGSGANVLTF. Complete variable domain (other parts from reference TRBV12-5 and TRBJ2-6): DARVTQTPRHKVTEMGQEVTMRCQPILGHNTVFWYRQTMMQGLELLAYFRNRAPLDDSGMPKDRFSAEMPDATLATLKIQPSEPRDSAVYFCAVLGFEGRLGSGANVLTFGAGSRLTVL.